This TCR beta chain was observed in a study of tumor and adjacent non-tumor tissue in lung cancer. Turning to the study itself: Stage I to III disease affected 10 men and 5 women aged about 31 to 76.

No cell sorting was done before RNA was extracted from the tissue. As for this clonotype: Its antigen is undetermined. The junction does not match germline at one end; this may be a read error.

Germline V gene lookup returns CDR1 MNHEY and CDR2 SVGAGI. This CDR3 contains 15 residues. The library came from three nested PCR rounds adapted from ARM-PCR protocols. MiXCR was run by TCRdb on the multiplex PCR reads, yielding one entry per CDR3 protein. The sample yields roughly 81,000 distinct CDR3 sequences, nearly 70% seen once. Whole-study results and caveats: Tumor repertoires had a smaller top 100 clone share than normal lung.

The V gene is TRBV6-5, the J gene TRBJ2-1; D could derive from TRBD1 or TRBD2 (6 bases each). The origin of this receptor is a woman in her sixties or seventies with non-small cell lung cancer. Sequences were obtained from lung tumor tissue. CDR3 region: CTSSYSATRGKGQFF. For the CDR3, the DNA is TGTACCAGCAGTTACTCGGCGACTAGGGGGAAGGGGCAGTTCTTC.